The following is a T cell receptor beta chain sequence with its context. The data were obtained in a study of cytomegalovirus exposure and HLA in healthy donors. Primers for the PCR totalled 60 Vbeta and 13 Jbeta. In the authors' workflow: Counted up in a later analysis, unique TCR beta chains came to about 80 million, with roughly 11 million shared. Generated by immunoSEQ multiplex PCR, the TCRdb table keeps only in-frame clones and is missing some. V and J calls and clone size come straight from that table; D and trimming were deduced from the DNA. The data show more than 200,000 clones, 82% seen once. Looked up from germline, CDR1 is SQVTM and CDR2 is ANQGSEA. This CDR3 spans 14 amino acids. J gave up 7 bases and V 3 bases, and 11 bases lay outside the gene matches.

The rearrangement links TRBV29-1 to TRBJ2-7, with 8 positions matching TRBD2. Sequencing was done on a sample of PBMCs. This receptor was identified in a man aged 35-49 years in good health and CMV-seropositive. The CDR3 loop reads CSVDLAGTRGEQYF. In DNA, the CDR3 is TGCAGCGTTGATCTAGCGGGCACTCGGGGGGAGCAGTACTTC.